This T cell receptor (beta chain) was sequenced for a study of molecular identifiers for immune sequencing clone quantification. Overall study findings and caveats: Over 99% of effector molecules, yet under 1% of naive-cell molecules, were held by clones above 20 RNA copies.

The CD8+CD4-CCR7+CD45RA+ phenotype defined the sorted naive CD8 T cells. A remark on this clonotype: Its target is unknown. This may arise from a read error, as a much more abundant clone is one base away.

TCRdb re-called the PCR reads through MiXCR, storing one row per CDR3 protein. The profile shows more than 450,000 distinct CDR3 sequences, over 20% of them singletons. Germline values: CDR1 KGHDR, CDR2 SFDVKD. The CDR3 has 16 residues. The V segment lost 4 bases and the J segment 3 bases; nucleotides outside the gene matches: 8. Sequencing was carried out using naive CD8+ T cells from blood, with Jurkat cell RNA spiked in. Subset described: FACS-sorted CD8+CD4-CCR7+CD45RA+ naive T cells. This TCR was sampled from a human donor in good health. Some libraries in this study had Jurkat cell RNA spiked in. The V and J genes are TRBV24-1 and TRBJ2-3, with TRBD1 matching 8 bases. DNA of the CDR3: TGTGCCACCAGTGACTGTGACAGGGGAGTAACAGATACGCAGTATTTT. Translating it yields CATSDCDRGVTDTQYF.